These 31 T cell receptor beta chains share one sample of origin, sequenced in a study of cytomegalovirus exposure and HLA in healthy donors. In the PCR, 60 Vbeta and 13 Jbeta primers were used. The table came from immunoSEQ multiplex PCR; TCRdb's copy has only in-frame clones and leaves some out. The sample lists under 150,000 clones; 75% to 85% were seen once. The material sequenced was PBMCs. The receptors here all came from a girl aged 2-10 years in good health and CMV-seronegative.

The gene calls are TRBV9 and TRBJ2-3; a weak D match, TRBD2 (6 bases). Trimming took off 0 bases at V and 6 bases at J, with 14 bases between the two ends. The V gene's germline CDR1 is SGDLS and CDR2 YYNGEE. CDR3 size: 15 residues. The CDR3 protein is CASSVAGVLSDTQYF. The CDR3 nucleotides read TGTGCCAGCAGCGTAGCGGGAGTGCTATCCGATACGCAGTATTTT.

The chain combines TRBV7-2 with TRBJ2-4, with D perhaps TRBD2 (6 bases). The V gene lost 3 bases and the J gene lost 9 bases, with 21 bases spanning the gap. This CDR3 has 16 amino acids. Germline V gives CDR1 SGHTA, CDR2 FQGNSA. DNA for the CDR3: TGTGCCAGCAGCTTTAGGGGACTGGCGGGTTGGAGCATTCAGTACTTC. Encoded protein: CASSFRGLAGWSIQYF.

The chain combines TRBV2 with TRBJ1-1, with D tentatively TRBD1 (6 bases). This CDR3 spans 13 amino acids. Per germline, CDR1 SNHLY and CDR2 FYNNEI. The germline V and J ends were trimmed by 6 bases and 10 bases, with 18 bases remaining between them. CDR3 bases: TGTGCCAGCAGAAACCCAGGGGATTGGGTAGCTTTCTTT. Its translation: CASRNPGDWVAFF.

V gene TRBV7-8 combines with J gene TRBJ2-2; 8 bases map to TRBD1. V was pared by 4 bases and J by 5 bases, with 15 bases of the junction left unmatched. The CDR3 loop spans 18 amino acids. Germline assignment: CDR1 SGHVS and CDR2 FQNEAQ. Here the CDR3 DNA reads TGTGCCAGCAGCTCACCTAGGGACAGGCCGAGTAGGACCGGGGAGCTGTTTTTT. It codes for CASSSPRDRPSRTGELFF.

This rearrangement joins TRBV19 to TRBJ1-1; D might be TRBD1 (6 bases). The V gene's germline CDR1 is LNHDA and CDR2 SQIVND (reference sequence). This CDR3 is 11 amino acids long. V lost 9 bases, J lost 6 bases, and 11 bases lay in between. CDR3 nucleotide sequence: TGTGCCAGCAGGGGTACCCCTGAAGCTTTCTTT. As protein: CASRGTPEAFF.

The rearrangement uses TRBV4-1 and TRBJ2-1; TRBD1 aligns across 9 bases. The V gene end was trimmed by 8 bases and the J gene end by 5 bases; junction bases not matched to a gene: 10. The CDR3 has 15 amino acids. CDR1 MGHRA and CDR2 YSYEKL come from the germline V gene. CDR3 in amino acids: CASSPGQGLDNEQFF. CDR3 DNA: TGCGCCAGCTCCCCGGGACAGGGTCTCGACAATGAGCAGTTCTTC.

The chain carries TRBV9 and TRBJ2-1, with TRBD1 as a possible D gene (6 bases). V was trimmed by 3 bases and J by 3 bases, leaving 16 bases between them. Germline V gene sequence: CDR1 SGDLS, CDR2 YYNGEE. This CDR3 comprises 16 residues. The CDR3 protein is CASSALTGIGYNEQFF. The CDR3 coding sequence is TGTGCCAGCAGCGCTCTAACAGGGATCGGCTACAATGAGCAGTTCTTC.

This chain connects TRBV18 to TRBJ1-1; TRBD1 is a possible D gene (5 bases). The germline V gene encodes CDR1 KGHSH and CDR2 LQKENI. Trimming removed 2 bases from V and 2 bases from J, with 12 bases in between. The length of the CDR3 is 15 residues. The CDR3 is CASSPGYGGNTEAFF. CDR3 nucleotides: TGTGCCAGCTCACCAGGCTACGGGGGAAACACTGAAGCTTTCTTT.

This clone was counted only a few times. The rearrangement uses TRBV6-1 and TRBJ1-4, with 7 bases that match TRBD1. The CDR3 spans 15 residues. Germline CDR1 and CDR2: MNHNS and SASEGT. With V trimmed by 1 base and J by 7 bases, 6 bases remained unmatched. The CDR3 coding sequence is TGTGCCAGCAGTGAAGGGACAGGCCAATCTGAAAAACTGTTTTTT. Its translation: CASSEGTGQSEKLFF.

The chain recombines TRBV6-5 with TRBJ2-6; 7 bases are a match to TRBD1. The germline gives CDR1 MNHEY, CDR2 SVGAGI. Trimming removed 7 bases from V and 4 bases from J; junction bases left unmatched: 7. The CDR3 covers 15 residues. DNA for the CDR3: TGTGCCAGCAAAAATAGGGGGCACGGGGCCAACGTCCTGACTTTC. It codes for CASKNRGHGANVLTF.

On this clone itself: Other DNA variants within this sample encode the same CDR3. The chain joins TRBV6-5 to TRBJ2-1; 11 bases align to TRBD2. CDR3 size: 15 residues. Germline CDR1 reads MNHEY; CDR2 reads SVGAGI. V shed 2 bases, J shed 7 bases, and the junction held 4 bases outside the gene matches. The CDR3, as DNA: TGTGCCAGCAGTTACGGGACTAGCGGTAGGAATGAGCAGTTCTTC. Translated: CASSYGTSGRNEQFF.

This chain links TRBV19 with TRBJ1-1; TRBD1 matches at 8 bases. Trimming cost V 4 bases and J 2 bases; bases outside gene matches: 6. The CDR3 is 15 amino acids. Germline CDR1 reads LNHDA; CDR2 reads SQIVND (reference sequence). The CDR3 protein is CASSNNGQGNTEAFF. CDR3 nucleotides: TGTGCCAGTAGTAACAATGGACAGGGTAACACTGAAGCTTTCTTT.

The genes are TRBV4-2 and TRBJ2-7, with 8 nucleotides matching TRBD1. The germline CDR1 and CDR2 sequences are LGHNA and YNFKEQ. This CDR3 spans 15 amino acids. V lost 2 bases to trimming and J lost 4 bases; unmatched junction nucleotides: 7. The CDR3 reads CASSQRTGIGYEQYF. In DNA form, the CDR3 reads TGTGCCAGCAGCCAAAGGACAGGGATAGGATACGAGCAGTACTTC.

This chain uses TRBV6-5 with TRBJ2-1; 7 positions agree with TRBD2. The CDR3 has 13 residues. The germline CDR1 and CDR2 sequences are MNHEY and SVGAGI. J lost 7 bases, V lost 2 bases, and 2 bases had no gene match. The CDR3, as DNA: TGTGCCAGCAGTTACCGACTAGCAAATGAGCAGTTCTTC. Translated, it gives CASSYRLANEQFF.

This rearrangement joins TRBV5-4 to TRBJ1-2; the D gene is possibly TRBD1 (6 bases). Germline-derived CDR1 and CDR2 are SGHNT and YYREEE (reference sequence). The CDR3 is 15 amino acids. Trimming cost V 3 bases and J 3 bases, with 15 bases left between them. DNA of the CDR3: TGTGCCAGCAGCTCTGGGGAGGGGGTCCACTATGGCTACACCTTC. Translated, it gives CASSSGEGVHYGYTF.

This clone has only one observation. The genes are TRBV6-5 and TRBJ2-5; TRBD2 is a possible D gene (6 bases). Germline CDR1 is MNHEY and CDR2 is SVGAGI. The CDR3 contains 12 residues. The V end was cut by 6 bases, the J end by 3 bases, with 8 bases between. CDR3: CASRGGEETQYF. The CDR3 DNA is TGTGCCAGCAGGGGAGGAGAAGAGACCCAGTACTTC.

CDR3 DNA: TGTGCCAGCAGCGTAGCGGGGGGGGCGGCAGGGTCTTCTGAAAAACTGTTTTTT. Its protein product is CASSVAGGAAGSSEKLFF. This sequence joins TRBV9 and TRBJ1-4, with D possibly TRBD1 on 6 matching bases. Germline V gene lookup returns CDR1 SGDLS and CDR2 YYNGEE. The V gene lost 0 bases and the J gene lost 7 bases, with 22 bases spanning the gap. The CDR3 runs 18 residues. The full variable domain, with the rest looked up from reference TRBV9 and TRBJ1-4, is DSGVTQTPKHLITATGQRVTLRCSPRSGDLSVYWYQQSLDQGLQFLIQYYNGEERAKGNILERFSAQQFPDLHSELNLSSLELGDSALYFCASSVAGGAAGSSEKLFFGSGTQLSVL.

The chain joins TRBV28 to TRBJ1-3; 7 bases agree with TRBD1. Germline V CDR1 and CDR2: MDHEN, SYDVKM. The V segment lost 3 bases and the J segment 7 bases; nucleotides outside the gene matches: 15. This CDR3 region has 17 residues. The CDR3 reads CASSFTVRRGKRNTIYF. CDR3 sequence (DNA): TGTGCCAGCAGTTTCACGGTTCGCAGGGGGAAGCGGAACACCATATATTTT.

This sequence joins TRBV6-1 and TRBJ1-6; D is unclear. Per germline, CDR1 MNHNS and CDR2 SASEGT. This CDR3 contains 15 residues. V lost 1 base to trimming and J lost 15 bases, with 19 bases between them. The CDR3 protein is CASSEEPTRGVRLHF. CDR3 sequence (DNA): TGTGCCAGCAGTGAAGAGCCCACCCGTGGAGTACGCCTCCACTTT.

This sequence joins TRBV7-3 and TRBJ1-2; 8 bases fit TRBD1. This CDR3 has 18 amino acids. The germline CDR1 and CDR2 sequences are SGHTA and FQGTGA. Trimming took 0 bases from V and 6 from J; bases not matched to a gene: 15. The CDR3 sequence: CASSLTGRPDREVDGYTF. In nucleotides, the CDR3 is TGTGCCAGCAGCTTAACGGGCCGCCCGGACAGGGAGGTGGATGGCTACACCTTC.

The chain carries TRBV5-1 and TRBJ2-7, with 9 bases fitting TRBD1. Trimming removed 2 bases from V and 2 bases from J; junction bases left unmatched: 5. This CDR3 comprises 15 residues. The germline V gene encodes CDR1 SGHRS and CDR2 YFSETQ. The DNA of the CDR3 is TGCGCCAGCAGCTTACAGGGGGCTAGAGCCTACGAGCAGTACTTC. Protein product: CASSLQGARAYEQYF.

The V and J genes are TRBV28 and TRBJ2-5; D not resolved. This CDR3 is 15 amino acids long. Germline assignment: CDR1 MDHEN and CDR2 SYDVKM. V lost 5 bases and J lost 1, with 14 bases in between. CDR3 region: CASSVHRVPQETQYF. DNA for the CDR3: TGTGCCAGCAGTGTCCACCGGGTCCCCCAAGAGACCCAGTACTTC.

V and J are TRBV29-1 and TRBJ1-2, with TRBD1 matching 7 bases. V lost 4 bases to trimming and J lost 8 bases; unmatched junction nucleotides: 7. Per the germline V gene, CDR1 is SQVTM and CDR2 is ANQGSEA. This CDR3 region has 12 residues. The CDR3 region is CSVAEQGQGYTF. The CDR3 region has the DNA TGCAGCGTTGCGGAACAGGGGCAGGGCTACACCTTC.

The rearrangement joins TRBV5-1 to TRBJ1-1; the match to TRBD1 covers 7 bases. Per germline, CDR1 SGHRS and CDR2 YFSETQ. V lost 0 bases, J lost 4 bases, and 12 bases stayed unmatched. The CDR3 contains 17 residues. In DNA, the CDR3 is TGCGCCAGCAGCTTGGAACCAACAGGGGAAGGTGGCACTGAAGCTTTCTTT. This translates into CASSLEPTGEGGTEAFF. Combining the CDR3 with reference TRBV5-1 and TRBJ1-1 gives the whole variable domain KAGVTQTPRYLIKTRGQQVTLSCSPISGHRSVSWYQQTPGQGLQFLFEYFSETQRNKGNFPGRFSGRQFSNSRSEMNVSTLELGDSALYLCASSLEPTGEGGTEAFFGQGTRLTVV.

The table lists this clone with a count of one. The chain combines TRBV19 with TRBJ2-7; 9 positions agree with TRBD1. Germline CDR1 LNHDA, CDR2 SQIVND (reference sequence). V was pared by 8 bases and J by 0 bases, with 14 bases of the junction left unmatched. This CDR3 contains 17 residues. CDR3 DNA sequence: TGTGCCAGTTCAACCGGGACAGGGTATCCTAGCTCCTACGAGCAGTACTTC. Translating it yields CASSTGTGYPSSYEQYF.

The chain is built from TRBV27 and TRBJ2-7; D is uncertain. CDR3 length equals 13 residues. V shed 2 bases and J shed 4 bases, with 9 bases lying between them. Germline V gene lookup returns CDR1 MNHEY and CDR2 SMNVEV (reference sequence). The CDR3 DNA follows: TGTGCCAGCAGTTTAAGTTTCAGATACGAGCAGTACTTC. Its translation is CASSLSFRYEQYF.

This clone was found a few times. This sequence joins TRBV6-6 and TRBJ1-5; D is possibly TRBD1 (5 bases). CDR1 is MNHNY and CDR2 is SVGAGI in the germline V gene (reference sequence). The CDR3 totals 13 residues. Trimming pared 6 bases from V and 5 bases from J, leaving 11 bases between. The DNA for the CDR3 is TGTGCCAGCAGAGGGGAAGGAGATCAGCCCCAGCATTTT. As protein: CASRGEGDQPQHF.

This chain connects TRBV5-1 to TRBJ2-1, with TRBD2 identical over 8 bases. This CDR3 spans 15 amino acids. Germline V gene data show CDR1 as SGHRS and CDR2 as YFSETQ. Germline trimming cut 0 bases from V and 9 bases from J; bases unmatched to any gene: 8. CDR3 sequence reads: CASSLGVAGWGEQFF. CDR3 nucleotide sequence: TGCGCCAGCAGCTTGGGGGTAGCGGGATGGGGTGAGCAGTTCTTC. Full variable domain (outside the CDR3, taken from reference TRBV5-1 and TRBJ2-1): KAGVTQTPRYLIKTRGQQVTLSCSPISGHRSVSWYQQTPGQGLQFLFEYFSETQRNKGNFPGRFSGRQFSNSRSEMNVSTLELGDSALYLCASSLGVAGWGEQFFGPGTRLTVL.

The chain has TRBV4-1 and TRBJ2-1; a possible D gene is TRBD2 (7 bases). Trimming removed 1 base from V and 6 bases from J, with 16 bases in between. The germline V gene has CDR1 MGHRA and CDR2 YSYEKL. The CDR3 sequence is 16 residues long. CDR3 residues: CASSQVGGGDSNEQFF. The CDR3 coding sequence is TGCGCCAGCAGCCAAGTCGGCGGGGGCGACTCCAATGAGCAGTTCTTC.

The chain has TRBV28 and TRBJ1-1, with a tentative D call TRBD1 (6 bases). This CDR3 comprises 19 residues. V lost 2 bases and J lost 0, with 22 bases in between. Looked up from germline, CDR1 is MDHEN and CDR2 is SYDVKM. The CDR3 loop reads CASSLKVWQGIDMNTEAFF. CDR3 in DNA: TGTGCCAGCAGTTTAAAAGTGTGGCAGGGGATCGATATGAACACTGAAGCTTTCTTT.

This sequence joins TRBV4-2 and TRBJ2-2; D is uncertain. V was cut by 1 base and J by 6 bases, with 9 bases left in between. Germline assignment: CDR1 LGHNA and CDR2 YNFKEQ. There are 14 residues in the CDR3. The CDR3, as DNA: TGTGCCAGCAGCCAAGGAATGGAGTCCGGGGAGCTGTTTTTT. Its protein is CASSQGMESGELFF.